The present T cell receptor (beta chain) was sequenced within a study of cytomegalovirus exposure and HLA in healthy donors. General study findings and limits: Across donors, presence/absence analyses took sequencing depth to be roughly uniform. Many donors shared some public TCRs, even though most TCR sequences were rare. When the data were analyzed later, several of the most significant clusters appeared to be linked to common viral pathogens.

CDR3 length: 14 amino acids. Trimming cost V 0 bases and J 11 bases, with 14 bases left between them. Germline assignment: CDR1 SGDLS and CDR2 YYNGEE. Donors were ostensibly healthy at sampling, although undocumented immune exposures were probable. This PCR relied on a set of 60 Vbeta primers and 13 Jbeta primers. Only in-frame clones appear in the TCRdb table, and some are missing; sequencing was by immunoSEQ multiplex PCR. The table lists some 190,000 clones, less than 80% of them singletons. This clone appeared a single time. What it recognizes is unknown. This receptor was taken from a man aged 18 to 29 in good health and CMV-seronegative. The specimen sequenced was PBMCs. The chain recombines TRBV9 with TRBJ2-2, with no clear D. The CDR3 sequence: CASSVEEQPLELFF. CDR3 DNA sequence: TGTGCCAGCAGCGTAGAGGAGCAGCCGTTAGAGCTGTTTTTT.